This TCR beta chain appears in the sequencing data of a study of blood T cells in healthy people across ages. General observations from the study: Age brought a roughly linear fall in TCR beta diversity measured per million T cells.

Donor samples were obtained from healthy Caucasian individuals from Russia, aged 6 to 90. Each individual donor underwent a draw of about 9.9 milliliters of peripheral blood. CDR1 is SQVTM and CDR2 is ANQGSEA in the germline V gene. Trimming removed 6 bases from V and 1 base from J, with 12 bases in between. The CDR3 has 13 amino acids. Concerning this clonotype: The antigen remains unidentified.

Primers used in a second PCR of roughly 6 to 11 cycles were a sample-barcoded 5' primer and a J-beta primer mix. Each TCR beta cDNA got a 12-nucleotide random molecular identifier. One entry per CDR3 protein results from TCRdb running MiXCR on the 5' RACE reads. The sample records 1.5 million to 1.9 million distinct CDR3 sequences, approximately 43% being singletons. The specimen was blood. The sequence came from a woman younger than 30 in good health. The V gene is TRBV29-1, the J gene TRBJ2-5; D ambiguous. CDR3 loop: CSVLAPLQETQYF. DNA of the CDR3: TGCAGCGTCTTAGCTCCTCTCCAAGAGACCCAGTACTTC.